The rows below give T cell receptor beta chains drawn from one sample of a study of OX40 agonist ivuxolimab in advanced cancers. Assay: immunoSEQ multiplex PCR; the TCRdb copy retains only in-frame clones and omits some. The table shows approximately 90,000 clones, with roughly 85% occurring only once. The material was CD4+ or CD8+ T cells sorted from blood, obtained in a trial of the OX40 agonist ivuxolimab. The source of these receptors is an adult with an advanced solid tumor such as melanoma, head and neck, liver or kidney cancer. The CDR3 runs from the conserved cysteine through the conserved F or W. D genes are given only for firm matches. For some rows the clone size is stated as once, few or many, or as a class when expanded; others skip it.

CDR3,DNA,D,J,V,size
CASSPRDKSWNTQYF,TGTGCCAGCTCACCACGGGACAAGAGTTGGAATACGCAGTATTTT,NA,TRBJ2-3,TRBV18,NA
CASLLGRWMGAVEKLFF,TGTGCCAGCCTTTTGGGACGGTGGATGGGTGCAGTTGAAAAACTGTTTTTT,NA,TRBJ1-4,TRBV28,NA
CANPGPQETQYF,TGTGCCAACCCGGGGCCCCAAGAGACCCAGTACTTC,NA,TRBJ2-5,TRBV7-3,once
CASSQTRGFYGYTF,TGTGCCAGCAGCCAAACCAGGGGGTTCTATGGCTACACCTTC,TRBD1,TRBJ1-2,TRBV14,NA
CASSPGGQPQHF,TGTGCCAGCAGCCCGGGCGGTCAGCCCCAGCATTTT,NA,TRBJ1-5,TRBV7-2,NA
CASTGMLGALYGYTF,TGTGCCAGCACTGGGATGTTGGGGGCCCTCTATGGCTACACCTTC,NA,TRBJ1-2,TRBV7-8,NA
CASSILDREGYGYTF,TGTGCCAGTAGTATCTTGGACAGGGAGGGCTATGGCTACACCTTC,TRBD1,TRBJ1-2,TRBV19,few
CASSLARGVDYTF,TGCGCCAGCAGCTTGGCTAGGGGAGTCGACTACACCTTC,NA,TRBJ1-2,TRBV5-1,NA
CASSRVLNEKLFF,TGTGCCAGCAGCCGGGTCCTTAATGAAAAACTGTTTTTT,NA,TRBJ1-4,TRBV27,NA
CASSPPGGGSHYGYTF,TGTGCCAGCAGCCCCCCCGGTGGGGGATCTCACTATGGCTACACCTTC,NA,TRBJ1-2,TRBV28,NA